The clone carrying this TCR beta chain was seen once. These data come from a study of T cell changes during pregnancy in multiple sclerosis. With V trimmed by 7 bases and J by 1 base, 6 bases remained unmatched. The CDR3 is 15 residues long. Germline V gives CDR1 SNHLY, CDR2 FYNNEI. Method: immunoSEQ multiplex PCR; TCRdb's copy keeps in-frame clones and lacks some. The sample contains roughly 100,000 clones, just under 95% of which appear only once. The source is a female donor with multiple sclerosis, enrolled in a pregnancy study. The chain has TRBV2 and TRBJ1-5, with TRBD1 matching 8 bases. The sample in question was peripheral blood, obtained after pregnancy. The CDR3 reads CASTPGQVSNQPQHF. The CDR3, as DNA: TGTGCCAGCACGCCGGGACAGGTCAGCAATCAGCCCCAGCATTTT.